These 13 T cell receptor beta chains came from one sample sequenced in a study of response to subunit inactivated influenza vaccine. Each CDR3 protein gets one entry after TCRdb re-called the RT-PCR reads with MiXCR. The sample holds about 650,000 distinct CDR3 sequences, roughly 15% seen once. Sequenced here: PBMCs from blood, sampled 14 days before vaccination. The receptors shown here come from a man aged 50 or older who received an inactivated influenza vaccine.

The V gene is TRBV7-2, the J gene TRBJ1-1, with D maybe TRBD1 (5 bases). The germline V and J ends were trimmed by 8 bases and 5 bases, with 15 bases remaining between them. The CDR3 is 13 residues long. Germline values: CDR1 SGHTA, CDR2 FQGNSA. The CDR3 here is CASYMHGGTEAFF. Here the CDR3 DNA reads TGTGCCAGCTATATGCACGGGGGTACTGAAGCTTTCTTT.

The CDR3 coding sequence is TGTGCCAGCAGCTTAGACAGGGCTGGCAATTCACCCCTCCACTTT. Its translation is CASSLDRAGNSPLHF. V is TRBV7-3 and J is TRBJ1-6; 7 bases are a match to TRBD1. The germline V gene has CDR1 SGHTA and CDR2 FQGTGA. V was clipped by 2 bases and J by 7 bases; unmatched bases: 5. CDR3 length equals 15 residues.

This clonotype was observed a few times. V is TRBV5-8 and J is TRBJ2-1; no reliable D call. Per germline, CDR1 SGHTS and CDR2 YDEGEE. The CDR3 runs 9 residues. The germline V and J ends were trimmed by 5 bases and 15 bases, with 9 bases remaining between them. The CDR3 here is CASSMFPFF. In DNA form, the CDR3 reads TGTGCCAGCAGTATGTTTCCGTTCTTC.

The chain's CDR3 is CASSVTRGLKGDTQYF. The CDR3 DNA is TGTGCCAGCAGTGTGACGCGGGGTCTAAAAGGGGATACGCAGTATTTT. The chain joins TRBV2 to TRBJ2-3; a weak D match, TRBD2 (6 bases). This CDR3 has 16 residues. Germline lookup yields CDR1 SNHLY and CDR2 FYNNEI. Trimming shortened V by 4 bases and J by 6 bases, and 20 bases separated the two germline ends.

This chain links TRBV3-1 with TRBJ1-2; 9 nucleotides agree with TRBD1. Trimming removed 8 bases from V and 2 bases from J; junction bases left unmatched: 9. Germline assignment: CDR1 LGHDT and CDR2 YNNKEL (reference sequence). The CDR3 contains 15 residues. The CDR3 here is CASSRTGVSNYGYTF. The CDR3, as DNA: TGTGCCAGCTCTCGGACAGGGGTTTCCAACTATGGCTACACCTTC.

This chain joins TRBV12-3 or TRBV12-4 and TRBJ2-1; D is possibly TRBD1 or TRBD2 (6 bases each). The CDR3 is made up of 14 amino acids. V was pared by 6 bases and J by 8 bases, with 17 bases between. This chain's CDR3 is CASRTEGPGDEQFF. The CDR3 DNA is TGTGCCAGCAGGACGGAGGGCCCAGGGGATGAGCAGTTCTTC.

This clonotype was found a few times. The genes are TRBV7-6 and TRBJ2-3; D is uncertain. Trimming cost V 1 base and J 3 bases, with 11 bases left between them. Germline V gene sequence: CDR1 SGHVS, CDR2 FNYEAQ. The CDR3 spans 15 residues. The CDR3 nucleotides read TGTGCCAGCAGCTTAGTCGGTAGTAAGACAGATACGCAGTATTTT. Its protein product is CASSLVGSKTDTQYF.

This clonotype was counted only a few times. This chain links TRBV4-1 with TRBJ2-1; D is unresolved. Germline CDR1 is MGHRA and CDR2 is YSYEKL. Trimming stripped 0 bases from V and 7 bases from J, with 19 bases between. This CDR3 is built from 17 residues. The CDR3 region is CASSQDPLARWLNEQFF. CDR3 nucleotide sequence: TGCGCCAGCAGCCAAGATCCCTTAGCTAGGTGGTTGAATGAGCAGTTCTTC.

This clonotype was counted between two and nine times. The chain combines TRBV20-1 with TRBJ2-2; 7 bases align to TRBD2. The CDR3 loop spans 15 amino acids. The V and J ends lost 6 bases and 7 bases, in that order; junction bases with no gene match: 14. Germline V gene sequence: CDR1 DFQATT, CDR2 SNEGSKA (reference sequence). CDR3 in amino acids: CSALKGLLAVGELFF. The CDR3 bases are TGCAGTGCCCTGAAGGGACTACTCGCGGTCGGGGAGCTGTTTTTT.

The sample holds a few counts of this clonotype. This chain joins TRBV5-5 and TRBJ2-7, with D tentatively TRBD1 (6 bases). CDR1 SGHKS and CDR2 YYEKEE come from the germline V gene (reference sequence). The ends were cut back, 0 bases at V and 2 bases at J, with 12 bases in the middle. This CDR3 is 15 amino acids long. The CDR3 region is CASSLAGQTAYEQYF. The CDR3 DNA follows: TGTGCCAGCAGCTTGGCAGGACAGACGGCCTACGAGCAGTACTTC.

The chain joins TRBV4-3 to TRBJ2-7, with D possibly being TRBD1 or TRBD2 (7 bases each). Germline assignment: CDR1 LGHNA and CDR2 YSLEER. V lost 3 bases to trimming and J lost 1 base, with 13 bases between them. This CDR3 has 15 residues. CDR3 DNA sequence: TGCGCCAGCAGCCATCTGCAGGGGGGGTCCTACGAGCAGTACTTC. This gives the protein CASSHLQGGSYEQYF.

Only a few counts were recorded for this clonotype. The chain uses TRBV2 and TRBJ2-3; 9 bases fit TRBD2. Per germline, CDR1 SNHLY and CDR2 FYNNEI. This CDR3 has 17 amino acids. J gave up 4 bases and V 6 bases, and 14 bases lay outside the gene matches. Written as DNA, the CDR3 is TGTGCCAGCAGGGTCCCGGGACTAGCCGACCGGGCAGATACGCAGTATTTT. This translates into CASRVPGLADRADTQYF.

This clonotype has at least ten counts. The chain is built from TRBV5-6 and TRBJ2-1, with 7 bases fitting TRBD2. Per the germline V gene, CDR1 is SGHDT and CDR2 is YYEEEE. V dropped 5 bases and J dropped 5; count of bases not matched to a gene: 7. The CDR3 consists of 14 residues. CDR3 protein: CASSLVGGNNEQFF. CDR3 coding DNA: TGTGCCAGCAGTTTAGTGGGGGGGAACAATGAGCAGTTCTTC.